This T cell receptor beta chain was captured by sequencing in a study of OX40 agonist ivuxolimab in advanced cancers. Sequencing was performed with immunoSEQ multiplex PCR; in TCRdb, only in-frame clones are kept and a portion is missing. The sample shows around 100,000 clones, 85% to 95% of them seen only once. The CDR3 length is 16 residues. The V segment lost 4 bases and the J segment 5 bases; nucleotides outside the gene matches: 11. Per germline, CDR1 MGHRA and CDR2 YSYEKL. The material was CD4+ or CD8+ T cells sorted from blood, obtained in a trial of the OX40 agonist ivuxolimab. The TCR originated in an adult with an advanced solid tumor such as melanoma, head and neck, liver or kidney cancer. The chain links TRBV4-1 to TRBJ2-5, with TRBD2 matching 9 bases. The CDR3 DNA is TGCGCCAGCAGCCCTTTCTCGCGGGAGGGGTTTGAGACCCAGTACTTC. This gives the protein CASSPFSREGFETQYF.